These 30 T cell receptor beta chains came from one sample sequenced in a study of blood T cell repertoires in COVID-19. Profiled with immunoSEQ multiplex PCR; TCRdb holds only in-frame clones, not every one. The sample has under 170,000 clones, 70% to 90% seen once; the top ten hold 3% to 4%. The specimen was peripheral blood. Receptors were obtained from a man aged 70 or older with acute or convalescent COVID-19.

The sample holds a few counts of this clone. V and J are TRBV28 and TRBJ1-5, with 8 bases matching TRBD1. The CDR3 is 15 amino acids. Trimming at V came to 1 base and at J to 7 bases, leaving 6 bases not matched to a gene. The germline gives CDR1 MDHEN, CDR2 SYDVKM. The CDR3 region has the DNA TGTGCCAGCAGTTTATCAGGGGGCGCGAGACAGCCCCAGCATTTT. Translation: CASSLSGGARQPQHF.

This chain joins TRBV7-8 and TRBJ2-7; 7 bases are shared with TRBD2. Per germline, CDR1 SGHVS and CDR2 FQNEAQ. After removal of 1 base from V and 0 bases from J, the junction contained 3 bases not matched to a gene. The CDR3 sequence is 15 residues long. CDR3 sequence: CASSLGGSASYEQYF. CDR3 DNA sequence: TGTGCCAGCAGCTTAGGCGGGAGTGCCTCCTACGAGCAGTACTTC.

The chain uses TRBV19 and TRBJ2-5, with 9 bases aligning to TRBD1. V shed 9 bases and J 5 bases; nucleotides not matched to a gene: 7. CDR1 and CDR2 from the germline V gene are LNHDA and SQIVND (reference sequence). This CDR3 comprises 13 residues. CDR3 DNA: TGTGCCAGCGCCGGGACAGGGAGGGAGACCCAGTACTTC. Translation: CASAGTGRETQYF. Together with reference TRBV19 and TRBJ2-5, the CDR3 gives the full variable domain: DGGITQSPKYLFRKEGQNVTLSCEQNLNHDAMYWYRQDPGQGLRLIYYSQIVNDFQKGDIAEGYSVSREKKESFPLTVTSAQKNPTAFYLCASAGTGRETQYFGPGTRLLVL.

The rearrangement joins TRBV10-3 to TRBJ1-6; 10 nucleotides match TRBD1. Looked up from germline, CDR1 is ENHRY and CDR2 is SYGVKD. This CDR3 comprises 16 residues. The V segment lost 4 bases and the J segment 9 bases; nucleotides outside the gene matches: 9. The CDR3 region is CAISVGDRGLGSPLHF. The CDR3 DNA reads as TGTGCCATCAGTGTGGGGGACAGGGGATTGGGTTCACCCCTCCACTTT.

The chain combines TRBV2 with TRBJ2-1, with 8 bases matching TRBD2. The CDR3 loop spans 16 amino acids. From germline, CDR1 is SNHLY and CDR2 FYNNEI. The V gene end was trimmed by 10 bases and the J gene end by 4 bases; junction bases not matched to a gene: 15. CDR3 loop: CAIQTSEGWGYNEQFF. The CDR3 DNA sequence: TGTGCCATACAGACTAGCGAGGGGTGGGGTTACAATGAGCAGTTCTTC.

This chain joins TRBV9 and TRBJ2-1; D perhaps matches TRBD1 (6 bases). Germline V CDR1 and CDR2: SGDLS, YYNGEE. V was trimmed by 3 bases and J by 2 bases, leaving 9 bases between them. This CDR3 is built from 14 residues. CDR3: CASSGGQTYNEQFF. The DNA for the CDR3 is TGTGCCAGCAGCGGCGGACAGACCTACAATGAGCAGTTCTTC.

The rearrangement joins TRBV4-2 to TRBJ2-3; 10 positions agree with TRBD2. Per germline, CDR1 LGHNA and CDR2 YNFKEQ. With V trimmed by 1 base and J by 2 bases, 12 bases remained unmatched. The CDR3 loop spans 19 amino acids. CDR3 amino acids: CASSQGGSSGREDTDTQYF. Written as DNA, the CDR3 is TGTGCCAGCAGCCAAGGAGGTAGCAGCGGGAGGGAGGACACAGATACGCAGTATTTT.

This chain connects TRBV7-2 to TRBJ1-5, with a weak D call TRBD1 (5 bases). Per germline, CDR1 SGHTA and CDR2 FQGNSA. CDR3 size: 15 residues. The V end was cut by 1 base, the J end by 4 bases, with 11 bases between. CDR3 amino acids: CASSLDTGGNQPQHF. CDR3 DNA sequence: TGTGCCAGCAGCTTAGATACCGGGGGGAATCAGCCCCAGCATTTT.

The chain recombines TRBV4-2 with TRBJ2-7; 12 positions match TRBD2. The CDR3 runs 16 residues. V lost 0 bases, J lost 3 bases, and 3 bases stayed unmatched. The germline CDR1 and CDR2 sequences are LGHNA and YNFKEQ. The CDR3 spells CASSQETSGSFYEQYF. In nucleotides, the CDR3 is TGTGCCAGCAGCCAAGAGACTAGCGGGAGCTTCTACGAGCAGTACTTC.

The chain links TRBV25-1 to TRBJ1-2, with D possibly TRBD1 on 6 matching bases. Trimming stripped 4 bases from V and 3 bases from J, with 12 bases between. This CDR3 spans 14 amino acids. Germline CDR1 reads MGHDK; CDR2 reads SYGVNS. CDR3 residues: CASSVAGVDYGYTF. The CDR3 bases are TGTGCCAGCAGTGTGGCAGGGGTCGACTATGGCTACACCTTC.

V gene TRBV5-1 combines with J gene TRBJ1-2, with D unresolved. This CDR3 spans 14 amino acids. In germline, CDR1 is SGHRS, CDR2 YFSETQ. V was trimmed by 2 bases and J by 4 bases, leaving 12 bases between them. CDR3 amino acids: CASSFNQAGYGYTF. The CDR3 DNA reads TGCGCCAGCAGCTTTAACCAGGCGGGCTATGGCTACACCTTC.

The rearrangement links TRBV19 to TRBJ1-4, with 7 bases matching TRBD1. Germline V gene sequence: CDR1 LNHDA, CDR2 SQIVND (reference sequence). The CDR3 runs to 17 residues. V lost 4 bases to trimming and J lost 3 bases; unmatched junction nucleotides: 11. The CDR3 protein is CASSTSTTGAANEKLFF. In nucleotides, the CDR3 is TGTGCCAGTAGTACATCTACAACAGGGGCTGCTAATGAAAAACTGTTTTTT.

This clone was picked up a small number of times. The V gene is TRBV2, the J gene TRBJ2-1; D uncertain. The CDR3 has 13 residues. Germline assignment: CDR1 SNHLY and CDR2 FYNNEI. The germline V and J ends were trimmed by 6 bases and 5 bases, with 11 bases remaining between them. This CDR3 reads CASSPRLNNEQFF. The CDR3 DNA is TGTGCCAGCAGCCCCCGACTTAACAATGAGCAGTTCTTC.

In nucleotides, the CDR3 is TGTGCCAGCACCCTATGGCAGGGGGGCACTGAAGCTTTCTTT. It yields the protein CASTLWQGGTEAFF. This chain joins TRBV28 and TRBJ1-1; 7 bases match TRBD1. V shed 7 bases and J 4 bases; nucleotides not matched to a gene: 9. The CDR3 loop spans 14 amino acids. CDR1 is MDHEN and CDR2 is SYDVKM in the germline V gene.

The J gene is TRBJ2-7, the V gene TRBV18; 11 positions match TRBD1. The CDR3 length is 14 residues. Trimming took 2 bases from V and 7 from J; bases not matched to a gene: 4. Germline values: CDR1 KGHSH, CDR2 LQKENI. CDR3 loop: CASSPIGTGGEQYF. The CDR3 DNA sequence: TGTGCCAGCTCACCAATTGGGACAGGGGGAGAGCAGTACTTC.

This rearrangement joins TRBV7-2 to TRBJ2-2; 12 nucleotides align to TRBD2. This CDR3 is 18 amino acids long. V dropped 4 bases and J dropped 6; count of bases not matched to a gene: 12. Germline CDR1 and CDR2: SGHTA and FQGNSA. The CDR3 protein is CASSSGLAGSSAPGELFF. CDR3 DNA sequence: TGTGCCAGCAGCTCCGGACTAGCGGGGTCGTCGGCCCCCGGGGAGCTGTTTTTT.

The genes are TRBV3-1 (or the pseudogene TRBV3-2) and TRBJ1-5; D is ambiguous. The germline V and J ends were trimmed by 2 bases and 4 bases, with 6 bases remaining between them. CDR3 length: 13 residues. CDR1 is LGHDT, CDR2 YNNKEL, per germline (reference sequence). The CDR3 nucleotides are TGTGCCAGCAGCCAACACGGGAATCAGCCCCAGCATTTT. Protein sequence: CASSQHGNQPQHF.

The rearrangement joins TRBV5-4 to TRBJ2-5; TRBD1 matches at 7 bases. Germline V gene sequence: CDR1 SGHNT, CDR2 YYREEE (reference sequence). This CDR3 contains 14 residues. V was pared by 4 bases and J by 1 base, with 4 bases of the junction left unmatched. The DNA for the CDR3 is TGTGCCAGCAGCCGAGGGACAGTCCAAGAGACCCAGTACTTC. The encoded protein is CASSRGTVQETQYF.

J is TRBJ2-5 and V is TRBV20-1, with TRBD2 matching 7 bases. The germline CDR1 and CDR2 sequences are DFQATT and SNEGSKA (reference sequence). The CDR3 totals 11 residues. Unmatched junction bases numbered 1, after V lost 5 bases and J lost 4 bases. The CDR3 sequence is CSAPSGETQYF. In nucleotides, the CDR3 is TGCAGTGCTCCTAGCGGAGAGACCCAGTACTTC.

This chain joins TRBV27 and TRBJ2-7, with 7 bases identical to TRBD1. Trimming removed 6 bases from V and 4 bases from J; junction bases left unmatched: 9. The CDR3 covers 14 residues. Germline-derived CDR1 and CDR2 are MNHEY and SMNVEV (reference sequence). The CDR3 here is CASSSSQGPYEQYF. The CDR3 DNA follows: TGTGCCAGCAGCTCCTCACAGGGGCCATACGAGCAGTACTTC.

The J gene is TRBJ2-5, the V gene TRBV5-1; TRBD2 matches 13 bases. Germline V gene sequence: CDR1 SGHRS, CDR2 YFSETQ. The length of the CDR3 is 16 residues. The ends lost 4 bases at V and 5 bases at J; junction bases unmatched: 8. The CDR3 nucleotides are TGCGCCAGCAGCCCCACTAGCGGGAGGGTCGTGGAGACCCAGTACTTC. It codes for CASSPTSGRVVETQYF.

In this sample, this clone turned up many times. The chain employs TRBV19 and TRBJ2-1, with TRBD2 identical over 8 bases. Trimming cost V 4 bases and J 10 bases; bases outside gene matches: 9. Germline CDR1 and CDR2: LNHDA and SQIVND (reference sequence). The CDR3 consists of 14 residues. CDR3 nucleotide sequence: TGTGCCAGTAGTACCCCCGGGGTAGCGGGGGAGCAGTTCTTC. The encoded protein is CASSTPGVAGEQFF. The variable domain in full, completed from reference TRBV19 and TRBJ2-1, reads DGGITQSPKYLFRKEGQNVTLSCEQNLNHDAMYWYRQDPGQGLRLIYYSQIVNDFQKGDIAEGYSVSREKKESFPLTVTSAQKNPTAFYLCASSTPGVAGEQFFGPGTRLTVL.

This clone was recorded only once. The chain uses TRBV5-5 and TRBJ2-7, with 9 bases lining up with TRBD1. The CDR3 spans 15 residues. The germline V gene encodes CDR1 SGHKS and CDR2 YYEKEE (reference sequence). V trimming: 5 bases; J trimming: 5 bases; junction bases outside the gene matches: 11. The DNA for the CDR3 is TGTGCCAGCAGTTTTACCGGGACAGGGAACAACGAGCAGTACTTC. Amino acid sequence: CASSFTGTGNNEQYF.

The chain couples TRBV7-2 to TRBJ2-5, with 11 bases identical to TRBD2. Trimming cost V 4 bases and J 2 bases; bases outside gene matches: 6. Germline CDR1 and CDR2: SGHTA and FQGNSA. CDR3 length equals 16 residues. The CDR3 protein is CASSSRGLAAQETQYF. CDR3 DNA: TGTGCCAGCAGCTCCAGGGGACTAGCGGCTCAAGAGACCCAGTACTTC.

This rearrangement joins TRBV7-9 to TRBJ2-2; 7 positions match TRBD2. The length of the CDR3 is 15 residues. The germline CDR1 and CDR2 sequences are SEHNR and FQNEAQ (reference sequence). V lost 5 bases and J lost 0; bases outside the gene matches: 3. CDR3 nucleotide sequence: TGTGCCAGCAGCCCACGGGGGGCGAACACCGGGGAGCTGTTTTTT. Amino acids: CASSPRGANTGELFF.

V is TRBV9 and J is TRBJ2-3, with 14 bases identical to TRBD2. The V and J ends lost 2 bases and 0 bases, in that order; junction bases with no gene match: 8. The CDR3 sequence is 19 residues long. The germline V gene encodes CDR1 SGDLS and CDR2 YYNGEE. CDR3 DNA sequence: TGTGCCAGCAGCGTGACTAGCGGGAGGGCTTTGTCTAGCACAGATACGCAGTATTTT. Protein: CASSVTSGRALSSTDTQYF.

The chain combines TRBV28 with TRBJ2-5; D might be TRBD2 (5 bases). Trimming left V 5 bases short and J 4 bases short, with 17 bases between. The CDR3 has 15 residues. Germline V gene sequence: CDR1 MDHEN, CDR2 SYDVKM. CDR3 region: CASSLAQLGRETQYF. CDR3 sequence (DNA): TGTGCCAGCAGTCTAGCTCAATTAGGTAGAGAGACCCAGTACTTC.

The chain combines TRBV6-2 or TRBV6-3 with TRBJ2-6; D unresolved. V was trimmed by 6 bases and J by 4 bases, leaving 10 bases between them. This CDR3 spans 14 amino acids. Germline V lookup: CDR1 MNHEY, CDR2 SVGEGT. The CDR3 sequence: CASSFRAGANVLTF. Here the CDR3 DNA reads TGTGCCAGCAGCTTTCGTGCGGGGGCCAACGTCCTGACTTTC.

The rearrangement links TRBV7-2 to TRBJ2-5; 12 nucleotides match TRBD2. The junction had 8 bases not matched to a gene; V was cut back by 5 bases and J by 1 base. CDR3 length: 17 residues. The germline V gene has CDR1 SGHTA and CDR2 FQGNSA. Here the CDR3 DNA reads TGTGCCAGCAGCCCTACCGGGACTAGCGGGCTCCAAGAGACCCAGTACTTC. Its protein product is CASSPTGTSGLQETQYF.

The V gene is TRBV6-2 or TRBV6-3, the J gene TRBJ1-5, with D tentatively TRBD1 (5 bases). Trimming took off 2 bases at V and 11 bases at J, with 19 bases between the two ends. The CDR3 has 15 amino acids. CDR1 and CDR2 from the germline V gene are MNHEY and SVGEGT. CDR3 protein: CASSYLDARTGAQHF. DNA for the CDR3: TGTGCCAGCAGTTACCTGGACGCTCGAACGGGGGCCCAGCATTTT.